Shown below are 3 T cell receptor beta chains from a single sample sequenced in a study of T cell repertoires in cytomegalovirus infection. TCRdb processed the reads anew with MiXCR; each CDR3 protein has one entry. This sample carries 170,000 or so distinct CDR3 sequences, about a sixth of them seen once, and the ten largest clones take around 27%. The sequenced sample was CD8+ T cells from PBMCs. The receptors originated from a human donor in good health (CMV status not recorded). Some clones in this sample may be carry-over from other donors' samples.

The gene calls are TRBV28 and TRBJ1-2; D gene ambiguous. Trimming cost V 2 bases and J 4 bases, with 14 bases left between them. From germline, CDR1 is MDHEN and CDR2 SYDVKM. The CDR3 is 15 amino acids. The CDR3 protein is CASSLDVEDGYGYTF. CDR3 DNA: TGTGCCAGCAGTTTAGACGTGGAAGACGGCTATGGCTACACCTTC.

This clonotype was counted a few times. The chain couples TRBV19 to TRBJ2-1, with D perhaps matching TRBD1 or TRBD2 (5 bases each). Germline CDR1 and CDR2: LNHDA and SQIVND (reference sequence). V was shortened by 4 bases and J by 3 bases, with 13 bases between the two germline ends. The CDR3 extends over 15 amino acids. The CDR3 region has the DNA TGTGCCAGTAGTAGAACGAGGGACCTCTACAATGAGCAGTTCTTC. Protein product: CASSRTRDLYNEQFF.

The chain has TRBV25-1 and TRBJ2-3; possibly TRBD2 for D (6 bases). This CDR3 comprises 12 residues. Germline lookup yields CDR1 MGHDK and CDR2 SYGVNS. Deletions cut 5 bases from V and 14 bases from J, with 17 bases between. The CDR3 sequence is CASSLSGSDVYF. The CDR3, as DNA: TGTGCCAGCAGTCTCTCCGGGAGCGATGTGTATTTT.